This entry lists 25 T cell receptor beta chains sequenced from one sample in a study of T cells in Graves' hyperthyroidism and ophthalmopathy. TCR beta CDR3 region amplification was performed from RNA transcripts. Researchers ran a first-round RT-PCR on the TCR CDR3 using the HTBI primer set. From the multiplex PCR reads, TCRdb called clonotypes with MiXCR, one entry per CDR3 protein. The sample contains about 760,000 distinct CDR3 sequences, approximately 36% of which appear only once. Sequenced material: blood. Receptors were obtained from a woman in her forties with Graves' hyperthyroidism.

This clonotype came up many times. The chain links TRBV20-1 to TRBJ2-7; 9 bases agree with TRBD2. V gave up 5 bases and J gave up 0 bases; unmatched junction bases: 8. This CDR3 has 15 amino acids. Germline V gene lookup returns CDR1 DFQATT and CDR2 SNEGSKA (reference sequence). This CDR3 reads CSAPGLALNSYEQYF. The DNA of the CDR3 is TGCAGTGCTCCTGGACTAGCGCTCAACTCCTACGAGCAGTACTTC.

This clonotype was seen a few times. The chain joins TRBV5-6 to TRBJ1-2; D ambiguous. CDR1 is SGHDT and CDR2 is YYEEEE in the germline V gene. The CDR3 has 14 residues. Trimming stripped 3 bases from V and 7 bases from J, with 16 bases between. CDR3 in DNA: TGTGCCAGCAGCTCTTCAACTGTGGGAGGTGGCTACACCTTC. This codes for CASSSSTVGGGYTF. The full variable domain, completed using reference TRBV5-6 and TRBJ1-2, is DAGVTQSPTHLIKTRGQQVTLRCSPKSGHDTVSWYQQALGQGPQFIFQYYEEEERQRGNFPDRFSGHQFPNYSSELNVNALLLGDSALYLCASSSSTVGGGYTFGSGTRLTVV.

This clonotype appeared many times. J is TRBJ2-6 and V is TRBV9, with 7 bases identical to TRBD1. The germline V gene has CDR1 SGDLS and CDR2 YYNGEE. Trimming took 4 bases from V and 3 from J; bases not matched to a gene: 4. The CDR3 totals 15 residues. CDR3: CASSQGVDGANVLTF. The CDR3 nucleotides are TGTGCCAGCAGCCAGGGGGTGGATGGGGCCAACGTCCTGACTTTC.

The rearrangement uses TRBV6-6 and TRBJ1-6, with TRBD1 matching over 9 bases. The CDR3 extends over 16 amino acids. Trimming removed 1 base from V and 9 bases from J; junction bases left unmatched: 7. Germline CDR1 is MNHNY and CDR2 is SVGAGI (reference sequence). CDR3 bases: TGTGCCAGCAGTTACTGGACAGGGGAAGACGGTTCACCCCTCCACTTT. Protein sequence: CASSYWTGEDGSPLHF.

In this sample, this clonotype turned up many times. This chain joins TRBV29-1 and TRBJ1-2; D is unclear. V was pared by 2 bases and J by 1 base, with 11 bases between. Per the germline V gene, CDR1 is SQVTM and CDR2 is ANQGSEA. The CDR3 loop spans 14 amino acids. CDR3 residues: CSVEPGSLNYGYTF. Written as DNA, the CDR3 is TGCAGCGTTGAACCAGGCAGCCTTAACTATGGCTACACCTTC. The complete variable domain, with remaining parts taken from reference TRBV29-1 and TRBJ1-2, reads SAVISQKPSRDICQRGTSLTIQCQVDSQVTMMFWYRQQPGQSLTLIATANQGSEATYESGFVIDKFPISRPNLTFSTLTVSNMSPEDSSIYLCSVEPGSLNYGYTFGSGTRLTVV.

This clonotype was found a few times. This chain joins TRBV4-3 and TRBJ1-1; D ambiguous. The length of the CDR3 is 13 residues. V dropped 0 bases and J dropped 11 bases, with 13 bases sitting between them. Germline lookup yields CDR1 LGHNA and CDR2 YSLEER. CDR3 in amino acids: CASSQDYPLRAFF. The CDR3 DNA is TGCGCCAGCAGCCAAGATTATCCCCTGAGGGCTTTCTTT.

This clonotype was seen more than once but under ten times. The chain is built from TRBV20-1 and TRBJ1-3, with 7 nucleotides matching TRBD1. V shed 6 bases and J 4 bases; nucleotides not matched to a gene: 9. The CDR3 has 14 residues. Germline lookup yields CDR1 DFQATT and CDR2 SNEGSKA (reference sequence). CDR3: CSALNTGAGNTIYF. The CDR3 nucleotides are TGCAGTGCCCTTAATACAGGGGCCGGAAACACCATATATTTT.

The V and J genes are TRBV5-5 and TRBJ1-1; D ambiguous. Trimming left V 4 bases short and J 3 bases short, with 13 bases between. Germline V gives CDR1 SGHKS, CDR2 YYEKEE (reference sequence). This CDR3 contains 14 residues. The CDR3 region has the DNA TGTGCCAGCAGCCCGCTGCAAGGGCACACTGAAGCTTTCTTT. Protein product: CASSPLQGHTEAFF.

The CDR3 nucleotides are TGCGCCAGCAGCTTGGATGGACATAATACTGAAAAACTGTTTTTT. Protein: CASSLDGHNTEKLFF. V usage is TRBV5-1 and J usage is TRBJ1-4, with D perhaps matching TRBD1 (5 bases). Germline V lookup: CDR1 SGHRS, CDR2 YFSETQ. This CDR3 has 15 residues. The germline V and J ends were trimmed by 0 bases and 7 bases, with 13 bases remaining between them.

Remarks on this clonotype: A read error may be the cause here, since a much bigger clone is one base away. The V call is TRBV7-8, the J call TRBJ1-6; no clear D gene. Germline V gene sequence: CDR1 SGHVS, CDR2 FQNEAQ. The CDR3 totals 14 residues. The CDR3 DNA follows: TGTGCCAGCAGCTTACTCGACGGCAATTCACCCCCCCACTTT. Translating it yields CASSLLDGNSPPHF.

The V and J genes are TRBV20-1 and TRBJ2-7; the match to TRBD1 covers 8 bases. The CDR3 is 14 residues long. Germline values: CDR1 DFQATT, CDR2 SNEGSKA (reference sequence). The junction had 8 bases not matched to a gene; V was cut back by 3 bases and J by 4 bases. The CDR3 DNA is TGCAGTGCTAGTACGGCAGGGGGCTTTTACGAGCAGTACTTC. Amino acid sequence: CSASTAGGFYEQYF.

The chain employs TRBV9 and TRBJ1-2, with 7 bases that match TRBD1. The CDR3 runs to 14 residues. Germline loops: CDR1 SGDLS, CDR2 YYNGEE. V shed 3 bases and J 4 bases; nucleotides not matched to a gene: 6. This CDR3 is CASSAPGQSYGYTF. Here the CDR3 DNA reads TGTGCCAGCAGCGCGCCGGGACAGAGCTATGGCTACACCTTC.

J is TRBJ1-4 and V is TRBV12-3 or TRBV12-4; a possible D gene is TRBD1 (5 bases). CDR3 length equals 12 residues. The V end lost 7 bases, the J end lost 7 bases, and 10 bases lay between the germline ends. The CDR3 DNA reads as TGTGCCAGCATTGGGACGCGTGAAAAACTGTTTTTT. Encoded protein: CASIGTREKLFF.

There are a few counts of this clonotype. Relative to the germline gene, one junction end is altered; a read error may explain this. The chain uses TRBV5-1 and TRBJ1-1; a possible D gene is TRBD1 (6 bases). This CDR3 has 13 residues. CDR1 is SGHRS and CDR2 is YFSETQ in the germline V gene. For the CDR3, the DNA is TGCGCCAGCAGCCTTACATGGGACACTGAAGCTCTCTTT. Its protein product is CASSLTWDTEALF.

This clonotype has ten or more counts. The junction does not match germline at one end; this may be a read error. CDR3: CASSIAGQNYGYTF. CDR3 nucleotide sequence: TGTGCCAGCAGCATAGCAGGACAAAACTATGGCTACACCTTC. This chain joins TRBV7-9 and TRBJ1-2, with D possibly TRBD1 on 5 matching bases. Germline V gene lookup returns CDR1 SEHNR and CDR2 FQNEAQ (reference sequence). The CDR3 extends over 14 amino acids.

This clonotype was seen a handful of times. The genes are TRBV28 and TRBJ2-7; TRBD2 is a possible D gene (5 bases). Germline V CDR1 and CDR2: MDHEN, SYDVKM. Deletions cut 6 bases from V and 6 bases from J, with 9 bases between. The length of the CDR3 is 11 residues. The CDR3 DNA follows: TGTGCCAGCAGATCGGGGAGCGAGCAGTACTTC. It yields the protein CASRSGSEQYF. Full variable domain (remainder filled in from reference TRBV28 and TRBJ2-7): DVKVTQSSRYLVKRTGEKVFLECVQDMDHENMFWYRQDPGLGLRLIYFSYDVKMKEKGDIPEGYSVSREKKERFSLILESASTNQTSMYLCASRSGSEQYFGPGTRLTVT.

This clonotype was recorded a few times. This chain links TRBV6-5 with TRBJ1-2; the D is unclear. The germline V gene has CDR1 MNHEY and CDR2 SVGAGI. The CDR3 contains 14 residues. V was shortened by 6 bases and J by 4 bases, with 15 bases between the two germline ends. The CDR3 region has the DNA TGTGCCAGCAGGAGAAGAGGGCCCGGCTATGGCTACACCTTC. Encoded protein: CASRRRGPGYGYTF.

V gene TRBV7-2 combines with J gene TRBJ2-5, with D maybe TRBD1 (5 bases). Between the trimmed V and J ends, which lost 2 bases and 5 bases, there was a span of 15 bases. The CDR3 has 15 amino acids. From germline, CDR1 is SGHTA and CDR2 FQGNSA. The CDR3 loop reads CASSLQGSIQETQYF. CDR3 sequence (DNA): TGTGCCAGCAGCTTACAGGGCTCTATCCAGGAGACCCAGTACTTC.

Points on this clonotype: A read error may be the cause here, since a much bigger clone is one base away. This chain connects TRBV7-2 to TRBJ1-2; D is unresolved. From germline, CDR1 is SGHTA and CDR2 FQGNSA. This CDR3 is 15 amino acids long. V lost 3 bases, J lost 6 bases, and 17 bases lay in between. The CDR3 region is CASSLIVQTLHGYTF. The CDR3 DNA reads TGTGCCAGCAGCTTGATAGTCCAGACCCTCCATGGCTACACCTTC.

There are many counts of this clonotype. The gene calls are TRBV12-3 or TRBV12-4 and TRBJ1-2; tentatively, D is TRBD1 (6 bases). Deletions cut 6 bases from V and 5 bases from J, with 13 bases between. This CDR3 has 13 amino acids. In DNA form, the CDR3 reads TGTGCCAGCAGCCCCGGGACACCTTATGGCTACACCTTC. This translates into CASSPGTPYGYTF.

This clonotype was observed a few times. The chain is built from TRBV29-1 and TRBJ2-6, with D hard to call. This CDR3 contains 16 residues. Germline loops: CDR1 SQVTM, CDR2 ANQGSEA. Trimming removed 2 bases from V and 4 bases from J, with 15 bases in between. CDR3 residues: CSVEIPNASGANVLTF. The CDR3 bases are TGCAGCGTTGAAATTCCGAACGCGTCAGGGGCCAACGTCCTGACTTTC.

This clonotype was picked up many times. An end of the junction differs from the germline gene, which may be a read error. The chain uses TRBV7-2 and TRBJ1-1, with 7 bases lining up with TRBD1. Germline V CDR1 and CDR2: SGHTA, FQGNSA. The CDR3 covers 12 residues. CDR3 DNA: TGTGCCAGCAGTAATCAACAGGGGCCAGGCGCTTTT. Translating it yields CASSNQQGPGAF. Full variable domain (missing parts from reference TRBV7-2 and TRBJ1-1): GAGVSQSPSNKVTEKGKDVELRCDPISGHTALYWYRQSLGQGLEFLIYFQGNSAPDKSGLPSDRFSAERTGGSVSTLTIQRTQQEDSAVYLCASSNQQGPGAFGQGTRLTVV.

The CDR3 loop reads CASSVDQGGSSPLHF. CDR3 bases: TGTGCCAGCAGCGTAGATCAGGGGGGCAGTTCACCCCTCCACTTT. This chain uses TRBV9 with TRBJ1-6, with 7 bases aligning to TRBD1. The CDR3 is 15 residues long. J was trimmed by 9 bases and V by 0 bases; bases with no gene match: 6. Germline CDR1 and CDR2: SGDLS and YYNGEE. The entire variable domain, with the rest obtained from reference TRBV9 and TRBJ1-6, is as follows: DSGVTQTPKHLITATGQRVTLRCSPRSGDLSVYWYQQSLDQGLQFLIQYYNGEERAKGNILERFSAQQFPDLHSELNLSSLELGDSALYFCASSVDQGGSSPLHFGNGTRLTVT.

This clonotype was seen ten or more times. The V gene is TRBV13, the J gene TRBJ2-7; D perhaps matches TRBD2 (6 bases). The CDR3 has 13 amino acids. The V end was cut by 1 base, the J end by 4 bases, with 8 bases between. Germline V gives CDR1 PRHDT, CDR2 FYEKMQ (reference sequence). The CDR3 nucleotides are TGTGCCAGCAGCTTAGTCGGGGGTTACGAGCAGTACTTC. Amino acids: CASSLVGGYEQYF.

The V and J genes are TRBV7-9 and TRBJ1-2, with D unresolved. Between the trimmed V and J ends, which lost 1 base and 7 bases, there was a span of 10 bases. This CDR3 spans 13 amino acids. Germline CDR1 is SEHNR and CDR2 is FQNEAQ (reference sequence). As DNA, the CDR3 is TGTGCCAGCAGCTTAGGTGGTGGGGTTGGCTACACCTTC. Protein sequence: CASSLGGGVGYTF. Full variable domain (missing parts from reference TRBV7-9 and TRBJ1-2): DTGVSQNPRHKITKRGQNVTFRCDPISEHNRLYWYRQTLGQGPEFLTYFQNEAQLEKSRLLSDRFSAERPKGSFSTLEIQRTEQGDSAMYLCASSLGGGVGYTFGSGTRLTVV.